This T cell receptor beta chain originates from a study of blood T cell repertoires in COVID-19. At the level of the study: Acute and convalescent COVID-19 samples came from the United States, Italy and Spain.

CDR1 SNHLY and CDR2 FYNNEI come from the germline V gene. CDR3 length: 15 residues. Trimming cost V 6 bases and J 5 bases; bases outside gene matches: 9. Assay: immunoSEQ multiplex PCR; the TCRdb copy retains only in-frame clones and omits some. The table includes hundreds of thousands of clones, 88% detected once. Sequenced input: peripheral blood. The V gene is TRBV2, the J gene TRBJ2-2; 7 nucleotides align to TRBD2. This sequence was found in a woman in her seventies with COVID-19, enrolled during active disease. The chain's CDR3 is CASSLGGAGTGELFF. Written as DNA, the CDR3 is TGTGCCAGCAGCCTGGGAGGGGCGGGGACCGGGGAGCTGTTTTTT.